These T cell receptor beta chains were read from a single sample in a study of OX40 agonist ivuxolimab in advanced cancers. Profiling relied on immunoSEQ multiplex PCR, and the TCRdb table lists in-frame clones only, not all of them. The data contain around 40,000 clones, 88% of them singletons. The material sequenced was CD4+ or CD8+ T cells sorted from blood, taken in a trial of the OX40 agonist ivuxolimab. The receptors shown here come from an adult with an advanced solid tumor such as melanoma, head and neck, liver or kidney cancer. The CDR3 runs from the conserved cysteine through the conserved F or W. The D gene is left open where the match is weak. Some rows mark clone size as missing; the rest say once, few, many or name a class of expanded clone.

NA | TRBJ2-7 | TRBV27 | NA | CASRGGYSSYEQYF | TGTGCCAGCAGGGGAGGTTATAGCTCCTACGAGCAGTACTTC
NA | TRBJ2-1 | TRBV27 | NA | CASSLWPYNEQFF | TGTGCCAGCAGTTTATGGCCCTACAATGAGCAGTTCTTC
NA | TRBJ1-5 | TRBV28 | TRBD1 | CASSFRQGGQPQHF | TGTGCCAGCAGTTTTCGACAGGGTGGACAGCCCCAGCATTTT
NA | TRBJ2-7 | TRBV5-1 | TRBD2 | CASQLSLAGDYEQYF | TGCGCCAGCCAGCTAAGCCTAGCGGGAGACTACGAGCAGTACTTC
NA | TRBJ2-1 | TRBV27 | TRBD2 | CASSFASSGRALREQFF | TGTGCCAGCAGTTTTGCCTCTAGCGGGAGGGCACTTCGGGAGCAGTTCTTC
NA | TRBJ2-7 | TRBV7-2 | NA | CASSPTVSYEQYF | TGTGCCAGCAGCCCGACGGTTTCATACGAGCAGTACTTC
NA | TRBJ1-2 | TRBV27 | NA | CASSFTGTSYGYTF | TGTGCCAGCAGTTTTACGGGGACCTCCTATGGCTACACCTTC
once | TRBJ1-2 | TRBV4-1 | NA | CASSPREGTIYGYTF | TGCGCCAGCAGCCCCCGGGAGGGGACAATCTATGGCTACACCTTC
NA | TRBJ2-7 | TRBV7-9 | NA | CASSLIGVNYEQYF | TGTGCCAGCAGCTTAATTGGGGTCAACTACGAGCAGTACTTC
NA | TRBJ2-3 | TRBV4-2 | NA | CASSWTQPTDTQYF | TGTGCCAGCAGTTGGACGCAACCCACAGATACGCAGTATTTT
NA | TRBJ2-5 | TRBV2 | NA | CASRGHTGQETQYF | TGTGCCAGCAGAGGTCACACAGGGCAAGAGACCCAGTACTTC
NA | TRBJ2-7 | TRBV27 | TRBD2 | CASSPVAGLGEQYF | TGTGCCAGCAGTCCCGTAGCGGGATTGGGGGAGCAGTACTTC
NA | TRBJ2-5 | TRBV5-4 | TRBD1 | CASSLGQGKETQYF | TGTGCCAGCAGCCTTGGACAGGGCAAGGAGACCCAGTACTTC
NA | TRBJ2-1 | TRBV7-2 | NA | CASSVGLGKQFF | TGTGCCAGCAGCGTAGGACTTGGAAAGCAGTTCTTC
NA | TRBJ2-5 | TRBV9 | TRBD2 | CASSVGLASQETQYF | TGTGCCAGCAGCGTAGGACTAGCCTCCCAAGAGACCCAGTACTTC
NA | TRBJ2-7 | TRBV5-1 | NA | CASSLRGISYEQYF | TGCGCCAGCAGCTTGCGTGGGATTTCCTACGAGCAGTACTTC
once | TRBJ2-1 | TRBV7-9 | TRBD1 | CASSSPWTGTDNEQFF | TGTGCCAGCAGCTCCCCGTGGACAGGGACTGACAATGAGCAGTTCTTC
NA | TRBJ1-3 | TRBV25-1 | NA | CASSGPGPSGNTIYF | TGTGCCAGCAGTGGGCCGGGGCCCTCTGGAAACACCATATATTTT
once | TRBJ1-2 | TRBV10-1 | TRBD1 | CASSPGTGAKWGYGYTF | TGCGCCAGCAGCCCCGGGACAGGGGCTAAGTGGGGCTATGGCTACACCTTC
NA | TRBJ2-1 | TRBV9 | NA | CASSVDGNEQFF | TGTGCCAGCAGCGTAGACGGCAATGAGCAGTTCTTC
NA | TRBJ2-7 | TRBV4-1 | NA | CASSHRRASSEQYF | TGCGCCAGCAGCCACCGACGGGCTTCCAGCGAGCAGTACTTC
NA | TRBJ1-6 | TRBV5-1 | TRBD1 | CASSEGQAEGDSPLHF | TGCGCCAGCAGCGAGGGACAGGCAGAAGGGGATTCACCCCTCCACTTT
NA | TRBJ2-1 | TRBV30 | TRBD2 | CAWSHPTSGSHEQFF | TGTGCCTGGAGTCACCCGACTAGCGGGAGCCATGAGCAGTTCTTC
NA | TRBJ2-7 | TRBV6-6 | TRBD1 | CASHQDRVHEQYF | TGTGCCAGTCATCAGGACAGGGTCCACGAGCAGTACTTC
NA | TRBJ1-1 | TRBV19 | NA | CAILKNTEAFF | TGTGCCATTCTGAAGAACACTGAAGCTTTCTTT
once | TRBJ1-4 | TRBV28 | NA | CASSPLPMRVNGEKLFF | TGTGCCAGCAGTCCCTTACCGATGCGGGTCAACGGGGAAAAACTGTTTTTT
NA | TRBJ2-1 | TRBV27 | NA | CASSTGGTYNEQFF | TGTGCCAGCAGTACTGGAGGAACCTACAATGAGCAGTTCTTC
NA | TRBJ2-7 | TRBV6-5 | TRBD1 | CASSRGDRGSYEQYF | TGTGCCAGCAGCCGCGGGGACAGGGGGTCCTACGAGCAGTACTTC
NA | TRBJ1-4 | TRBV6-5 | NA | CASSFAPGRGEKLFF | TGTGCCAGCAGTTTCGCCCCGGGGCGGGGTGAAAAACTGTTTTTT
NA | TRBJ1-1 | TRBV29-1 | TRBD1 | CSARTGGLAEAFF | TGCAGCGCCCGGACAGGGGGTTTGGCTGAAGCTTTCTTT
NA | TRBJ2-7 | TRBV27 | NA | CASSYSREQYF | TGTGCCAGCAGTTACTCGCGCGAGCAGTACTTC
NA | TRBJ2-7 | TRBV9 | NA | CASSATTREVNGGYYEQYF | TGTGCCAGCAGCGCGACGACTAGGGAGGTTAATGGGGGTTACTACGAGCAGTACTTC
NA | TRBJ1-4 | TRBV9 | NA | CASSVGNYGATNEKLFF | TGTGCCAGCAGCGTAGGAAACTACGGTGCAACTAATGAAAAACTGTTTTTT
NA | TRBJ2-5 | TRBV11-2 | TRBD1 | CASSLGRQGLRQETQYF | TGTGCCAGCAGCTTAGGTCGACAGGGTCTCCGCCAAGAGACCCAGTACTTC
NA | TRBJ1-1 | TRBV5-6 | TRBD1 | CASSLDRGRIPEAFF | TGTGCCAGCAGCTTGGACAGGGGGCGCATCCCTGAAGCTTTCTTT
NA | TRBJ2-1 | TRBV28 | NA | CASSFYGGLSPYNEQFF | TGTGCCAGCAGTTTCTACGGGGGACTCTCCCCCTACAATGAGCAGTTCTTC
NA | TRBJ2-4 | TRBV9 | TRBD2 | CASSPGGAGGSKNIQYF | TGTGCCAGCAGCCCCGGAGGAGCGGGAGGGTCCAAAAACATTCAGTACTTC
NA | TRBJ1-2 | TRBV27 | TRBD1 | CASSGPGQLLNYGYTF | TGTGCCAGCAGTGGCCCGGGACAGCTCCTCAACTATGGCTACACCTTC
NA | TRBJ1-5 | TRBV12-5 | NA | CASGLGQISNQPQHF | TGTGCTAGTGGTTTGGGACAGATTAGCAATCAGCCCCAGCATTTT
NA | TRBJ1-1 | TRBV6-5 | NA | CASSYSRFGNTEAFF | TGTGCCAGCAGTTACTCGAGGTTTGGGAACACTGAAGCTTTCTTT
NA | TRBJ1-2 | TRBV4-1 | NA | CASSHRQALNYGYTF | TGCGCCAGCAGCCACCGACAGGCGCTAAACTATGGCTACACCTTC
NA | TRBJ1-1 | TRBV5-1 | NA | CASSLAEESTEAFF | TGCGCCAGCAGCTTGGCCGAGGAGTCCACTGAAGCTTTCTTT
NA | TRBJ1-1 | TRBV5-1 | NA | CASSLWQGRTEAFF | TGCGCCAGCAGCTTGTGGCAGGGGCGCACTGAAGCTTTCTTT
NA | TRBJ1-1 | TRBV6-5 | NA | CASEGINTEAFF | TGTGCCAGTGAAGGGATAAACACTGAAGCTTTCTTT
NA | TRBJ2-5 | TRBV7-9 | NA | CASSSSGMVETQYF | TGTGCCAGCAGCTCCTCCGGGATGGTGGAGACCCAGTACTTC
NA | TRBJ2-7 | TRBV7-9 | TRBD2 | CASSQHSGSRTYEQYF | TGTGCCAGCAGTCAACACAGCGGGAGTCGCACCTACGAGCAGTACTTC
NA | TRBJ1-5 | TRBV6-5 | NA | CASSYLTLGNQPQHF | TGTGCCAGCAGTTACTTGACCTTGGGTAATCAGCCCCAGCATTTT
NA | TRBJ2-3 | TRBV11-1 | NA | CASSLGRSTDTQYF | TGTGCCAGCAGCTTGGGTAGGAGCACAGATACGCAGTATTTT
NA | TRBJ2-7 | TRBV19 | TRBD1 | CASSFGTDYSYEQYF | TGTGCCAGTAGCTTCGGGACAGACTACTCCTACGAGCAGTACTTC
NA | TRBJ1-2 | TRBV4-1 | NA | CASSQDGDPQRF | TGCGCCAGCAGCCAAGATGGGGACCCACAGCGCTTC
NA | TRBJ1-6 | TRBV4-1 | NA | CASSHRDTNSPLHF | TGCGCCAGCAGCCACCGGGACACAAATTCACCCCTCCACTTT
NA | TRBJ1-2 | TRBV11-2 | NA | CASSLDLRQSFYGYTF | TGTGCCAGCAGCTTAGATCTTCGGCAGAGTTTCTATGGCTACACCTTC
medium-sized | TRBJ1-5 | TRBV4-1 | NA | CASSQEEGIREPQHF | TGCGCCAGCAGCCAAGAGGAGGGGATCCGGGAGCCCCAGCATTTT